The TCR beta chain under discussion was sequenced for a study of cytomegalovirus exposure and HLA in healthy donors. The donors (healthy individuals) were bone marrow donors. For this clone: Its target is not known.

Regarding the study as a whole: For most TCR sequences rarity was the rule, although some public TCRs occurred in many donors. Available immune exposure information covered CMV serostatus only. A few CMV-associated chains were confirmed in vitro to be specific for CMV antigens.

The length of the CDR3 is 18 residues. Germline loops: CDR1 LNHDA, CDR2 SQIVND (reference sequence). Deletions cut 11 bases from V and 0 bases from J, with 26 bases between. The PCR contained 60 Vbeta and 13 Jbeta primers. TCRdb keeps only in-frame clones here, not all; method: immunoSEQ multiplex PCR. The sample shows 200,000 or so clones, 60% to 80% of them seen only once. The sample taken for sequencing was PBMCs. This chain joins TRBV19 and TRBJ2-4; tentative D call: TRBD2 (5 bases). The TCR was taken from a male donor in good health and CMV-seronegative. Here the CDR3 reads CAPPAGIDHFRAKNIQYF. The CDR3 region has the DNA TGTGCCCCCCCGGCGGGTATTGATCACTTCCGAGCCAAAAACATTCAGTACTTC. Drawing the rest from reference TRBV19 and TRBJ2-4, the complete variable domain is DGGITQSPKYLFRKEGQNVTLSCEQNLNHDAMYWYRQDPGQGLRLIYYSQIVNDFQKGDIAEGYSVSREKKESFPLTVTSAQKNPTAFYLCAPPAGIDHFRAKNIQYFGAGTRLSVL.